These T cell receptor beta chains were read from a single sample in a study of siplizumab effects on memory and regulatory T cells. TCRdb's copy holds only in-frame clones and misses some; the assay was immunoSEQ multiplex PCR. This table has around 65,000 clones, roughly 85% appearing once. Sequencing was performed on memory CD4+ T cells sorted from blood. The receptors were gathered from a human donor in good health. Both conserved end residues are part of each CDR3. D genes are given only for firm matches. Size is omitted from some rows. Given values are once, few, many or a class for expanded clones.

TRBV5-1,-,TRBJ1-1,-,CASSRSNTRGSAEAFF,TGCGCCAGCTCCCGCTCGAATACCAGGGGATCGGCTGAAGCTTTCTTT
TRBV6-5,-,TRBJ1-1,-,CASIPPGGSTEAFF,TGTGCCAGCATCCCCCCGGGGGGTAGCACTGAAGCTTTCTTT
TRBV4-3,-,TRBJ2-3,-,CASGGGDTQYF,TGCGCCAGCGGTGGGGGAGATACGCAGTATTTT
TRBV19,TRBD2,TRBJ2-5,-,CASSIAGGPTASETQYF,TGTGCCAGTAGTATAGCGGGGGGGCCCACCGCGTCAGAGACCCAGTACTTC
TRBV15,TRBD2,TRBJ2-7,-,CATSTRLAGTQYF,TGTGCCACCAGCACTAGACTAGCGGGGACTCAGTACTTC
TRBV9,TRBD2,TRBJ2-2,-,CATGRDPNTGELFF,TGTGCCACCGGGAGGGACCCGAACACCGGGGAGCTGTTTTTT
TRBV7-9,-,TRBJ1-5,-,CASSLGEQPQHF,TGTGCCAGCAGCTTAGGGGAACAGCCCCAGCATTTT
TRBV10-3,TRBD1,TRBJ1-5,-,CATQGDNQPQHF,TGTGCCACTCAGGGGGACAATCAGCCCCAGCATTTT
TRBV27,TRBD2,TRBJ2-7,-,CASSSSSGVSYEQYF,TGTGCCAGCAGTTCCTCTAGCGGGGTCTCCTACGAGCAGTACTTC
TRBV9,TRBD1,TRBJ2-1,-,CASSARTGTSGNEQFF,TGTGCCAGCAGCGCCCGGACAGGGACCTCTGGTAATGAGCAGTTCTTC
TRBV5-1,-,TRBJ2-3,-,CASSPQGSGDTQYF,TGCGCCAGCAGCCCCCAGGGATCCGGAGATACGCAGTATTTT
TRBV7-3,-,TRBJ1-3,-,CASSPKGGGNTIYF,TGTGCCAGCAGCCCAAAGGGAGGGGGAAACACCATATATTTT
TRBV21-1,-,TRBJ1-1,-,CASSKDAWHRMNTEAFF,TGTGCCAGCAGCAAAGACGCCTGGCACAGGATGAACACTGAAGCTTTCTTT
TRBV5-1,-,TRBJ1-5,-,CASSLSGQANQPQHF,TGCGCCAGCAGCTTGTCTGGGCAGGCGAATCAGCCCCAGCATTTT
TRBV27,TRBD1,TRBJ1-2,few,CASRAGGARGYTF,TGTGCCAGCAGAGCAGGGGGCGCGAGGGGCTACACCTTC